The source of this T cell receptor beta chain is a study of T cell responses to AZD1222 COVID-19 vaccine (dated by TCRdb to the early 2020s). Some background on the complete study: AZD1222 recipients given second doses at about 4 weeks or at about 12 weeks were pooled, since spike-specific TCR depth and breadth were not found to differ between the two schedules. A total of 230 to 250 trial participants underwent TCR sequencing, of whom 207 received two doses of AZD1222 and about 26 received two doses of the MenACWY control vaccine. Trial participants were enrolled by age into 18-55, 56-69 and 70-plus year subgroups, with roughly 150, 30 and 60 TCR-sequenced participants respectively. The research as a whole found: Reportedly, almost half of the unique spike-specific TCRs recognized epitopes lying outside the regions that are mutated in the B.1.351 and B.1.1.7 variants. Because no day 14 peak-response samples were available, the repertoires could be characterized only after the peak T cell response. After two AZD1222 doses, both the breadth and the depth of spike-specific TCRs were significantly higher than at day 0 and than in MenACWY recipients. The whole spike protein was spanned by vaccine-associated CD4 TCRs, and dominant responses were seen in regions 160-218 and 743-854. The 56-69-year group was small, and its depth increase did not reach significance, likely because of low power. Participants were mostly white British and included more females than males, and it was suggested by the authors that clonal diversity may have been underestimated. Conclusions about previously exposed vaccinees are limited, since just a handful of AZD1222 recipients were seropositive for SARS-CoV-2 at baseline.

The CDR3 regions of human TCRbeta chains were subjected to immunosequencing. From the authors' description of their analysis: TCRs in the repertoires were compared against a reference library of SARS-CoV-2-specific TCRs that had been generated with the MIRA antigen-specificity platform. Breadth meant the fraction of unique TCRs that were SARS-CoV-2-associated, whereas depth meant the fraction of total T cells that were SARS-CoV-2-associated. Each spike-specific TCR was assigned to its reactive spike region and to a CD4 or CD8 class using the MIRA data. Log10-transformed breadth and depth values were compared by one-way ANOVA with Sidak's multiple comparisons tests. TCRdb mirrors the immuneACCESS table, restricted to in-frame sequences. Some clones are absent from its copies; in checked studies, under half trace to an unresolved V gene, and the reason for the others is unknown. Clone size and V and J calls were adopted from that table, with D and trimming inferred from the DNA. This sample is represented by approximately 120,000 clones; 80% to 90% of them were singletons. Jointly, the top ten make up less than 6.5% of the sample.

A note on this clone: Its antigen target is currently unknown. The sample holds no much larger clone one base away, and base qualities are not on file.

The CDR3 numbers 15 residues from cysteine through phenylalanine. Just CDR3 DNA is preserved here, 45 bases in frame from base 1. According to the germline V gene, CDR1 reads SGHRS and CDR2 reads YFSETQ. At the junction V is shortened by 0 bases and J by 6 bases, with 13 bases in between. The time point label here, explained by the study, means: baseline before first vaccination. Vaccinee samples came from UK trials COV001 and COV002, including a single-blind randomized controlled phase 2/3 trial of AZD1222 (ChAdOx1 nCoV-19) in healthy adults. For TCRbeta chain sequencing, PBMC samples were collected from trial participants at day 0 and at day 28 after the second dose.

This receptor was obtained from an adult in good health. Sequenced here: peripheral blood, sampled on day 0 of AZD1222 vaccination. The chain was built from TRBV5-1 and TRBJ2-1; the D region possibly corresponds to TRBD2 (6 bases align). For the CDR3, the sequence is CASSLGTGLLNEQFF. The DNA sequence is as follows: TGCGCCAGCAGCTTGGGAACCGGACTACTCAATGAGCAGTTCTTC.